This T cell receptor (beta chain) came from a study of blood T cell repertoires in COVID-19. A Seattle source enrolled patients during active infection and followed them longitudinally. CDR1 is ENHRY, CDR2 SYGVKD, per germline. This CDR3 is built from 14 residues. Trimming cost V 10 bases and J 3 bases; bases outside gene matches: 11. Clones were read by immunoSEQ multiplex PCR, and TCRdb kept only the in-frame ones, dropping some. The sample includes about 210,000 clones, about four fifths of them seen just once. The V and J genes are TRBV10-3 and TRBJ1-1, with TRBD1 identical over 7 bases. Sequences were obtained from peripheral blood. The clonotype was recovered from a woman older than 75 with COVID-19, enrolled during active disease. CDR3 sequence (DNA): TGTGCCACAGATCGGGCAGGGGGATACACTGAAGCTTTCTTT. Protein product: CATDRAGGYTEAFF.